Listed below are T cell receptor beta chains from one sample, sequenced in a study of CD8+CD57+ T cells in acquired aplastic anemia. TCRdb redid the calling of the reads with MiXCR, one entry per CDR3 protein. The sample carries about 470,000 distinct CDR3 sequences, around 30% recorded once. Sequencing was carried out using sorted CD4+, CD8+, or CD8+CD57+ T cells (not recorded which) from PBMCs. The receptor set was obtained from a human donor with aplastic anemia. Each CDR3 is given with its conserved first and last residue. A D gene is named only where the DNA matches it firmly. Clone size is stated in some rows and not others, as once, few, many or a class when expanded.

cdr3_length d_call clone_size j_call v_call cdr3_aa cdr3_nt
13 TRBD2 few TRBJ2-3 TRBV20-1 CSARLAGEYTQYF TGCAGTGCCAGACTAGCGGGAGAATATACGCAGTATTTT
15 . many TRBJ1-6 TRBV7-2 CASSLLARGNSPLHF TGTGCCAGCAGCTTATTGGCCAGGGGAAATTCACCCCTCCACTTT
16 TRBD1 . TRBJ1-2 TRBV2 CASSQDRGPYLYGYTF TGTGCCAGCAGCCAAGACAGGGGGCCCTACCTCTATGGCTACACCTTC
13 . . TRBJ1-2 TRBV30 CAWSAGYNYGYTF TGTGCCTGGAGTGCTGGTTACAACTATGGCTACACCTTC
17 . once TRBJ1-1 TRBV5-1 CASSPHRQGETDTEAFF TGCGCCAGCAGCCCCCACCGTCAAGGAGAAACTGACACTGAAGCTTTCTTT
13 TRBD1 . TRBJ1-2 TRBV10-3 CAISDGRGHGYTF TGTGCCATCAGTGATGGCAGGGGGCATGGCTACACCTTC
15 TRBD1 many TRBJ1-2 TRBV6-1 CASSGNRGLIYGYTF TGTGCCAGCAGTGGTAACAGGGGTTTGATCTATGGCTACACCTTC
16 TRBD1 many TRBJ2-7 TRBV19 CASSNSGGTPIYEQYF TGTGCCAGTAGTAACTCAGGGGGCACACCCATCTACGAGCAGTACTTC
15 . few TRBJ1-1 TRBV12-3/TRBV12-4 CASSFSWGRDTEAFF TGTGCCAGCAGTTTCTCATGGGGGCGGGACACTGAAGCTTTCTTT
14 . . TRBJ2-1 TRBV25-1 CASSRLPESNEQFF TGTGCCAGCAGCCGCCTCCCCGAATCGAATGAGCAGTTCTTC
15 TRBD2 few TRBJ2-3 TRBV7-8 CASSLGTSAGDTQYF TGTGCCAGCAGCCTCGGGACTAGCGCTGGGGATACGCAGTATTTT
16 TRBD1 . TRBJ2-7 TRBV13 CASSLTGGCIGDEQYF TGTGCCAGCAGCTTAACAGGGGGCTGTATTGGGGACGAGCAGTACTTC
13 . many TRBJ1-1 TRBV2 CASNSVGSTEAFF TGTGCCAGCAATTCGGTGGGGAGCACTGAAGCTTTCTTT
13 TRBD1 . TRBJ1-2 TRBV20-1 CSARKGADYGYTF TGCAGTGCTAGAAAGGGGGCTGACTATGGCTACACCTTC
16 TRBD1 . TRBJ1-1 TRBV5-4 CASSAVPGQMNTEAFF TGTGCCAGCAGCGCCGTACCGGGACAGATGAACACTGAAGCTTTCTTT
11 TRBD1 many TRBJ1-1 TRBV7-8 CASSGQGEAFF TGTGCCAGCAGCGGACAGGGAGAAGCTTTCTTT
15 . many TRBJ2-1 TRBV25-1 CASSTQRPLYNEQFF TGTGCCAGCAGTACCCAGAGGCCACTCTACAATGAGCAGTTCTTC
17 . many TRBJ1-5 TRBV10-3 CAISESTIDSSNQPQHF TGTGCCATCAGTGAGTCGACGATCGACAGCAGCAATCAGCCCCAGCATTTT
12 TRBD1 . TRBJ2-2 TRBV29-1 CSVVGQVGELFF TGCAGCGTTGTGGGACAGGTAGGGGAGCTGTTTTTT
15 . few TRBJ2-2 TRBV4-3 CASSQGAGNTGELFF TGCGCCAGCAGCCAAGGGGCCGGAAACACCGGGGAGCTGTTTTTT
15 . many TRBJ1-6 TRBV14 CASSQPGQINSPLHF TGTGCCAGCAGCCAACCAGGACAGATTAATTCACCCCTCCACTTT
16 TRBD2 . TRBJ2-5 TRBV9 CASSPRRTSGAGTQYF TGTGCCAGCAGCCCCCGCCGGACTAGCGGGGCCGGGACCCAGTACTTC
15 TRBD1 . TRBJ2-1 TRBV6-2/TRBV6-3 CASSYRDRLYNEQFF TGTGCCAGCAGTTACCGGGACAGACTATACAATGAGCAGTTCTTC
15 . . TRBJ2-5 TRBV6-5 CASSYSAGTGKTQYF TGTGCCAGCAGTTACTCTGCGGGCACTGGGAAGACCCAGTACTTC
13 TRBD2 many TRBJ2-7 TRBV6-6 CAGAQREGYEQYF TGTGCCGGGGCGCAGCGGGAGGGCTACGAGCAGTACTTC
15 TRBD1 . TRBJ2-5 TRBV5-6 CASSLRQGFLETQYF TGTGCCAGCAGCTTGAGACAGGGGTTTCTAGAGACCCAGTACTTC
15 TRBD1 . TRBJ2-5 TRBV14 CASSRKQGRGETQYF TGTGCCAGCAGCCGAAAACAGGGGCGTGGGGAGACCCAGTACTTC
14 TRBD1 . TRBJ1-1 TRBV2 CASQPRTGGTEAFF TGTGCCAGCCAGCCTCGGACAGGGGGCACTGAAGCTTTCTTT
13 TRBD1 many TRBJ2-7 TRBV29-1 CSVEDRGQYEQYF TGCAGCGTTGAGGACAGGGGGCAATACGAGCAGTACTTC
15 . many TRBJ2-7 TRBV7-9 CASSANLQGLYEQYF TGTGCCAGCAGCGCGAACTTACAGGGTTTGTACGAGCAGTACTTC
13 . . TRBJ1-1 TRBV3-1 CASSPIGPREAFF TGTGCCAGCAGCCCGATCGGTCCACGTGAAGCTTTCTTT
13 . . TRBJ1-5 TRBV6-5 CASSWQGGQPQHF TGTGCCAGCAGTTGGCAGGGAGGCCAGCCCCAGCATTTT
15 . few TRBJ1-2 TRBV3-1 CASSQDLTPSGGYTF TGTGCCAGCAGCCAAGATCTTACCCCGTCGGGTGGCTACACCTTC
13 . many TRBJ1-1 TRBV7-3 CASSLRRNTEAFF TGTGCCAGCAGCCTTAGACGTAACACTGAAGCTTTCTTT
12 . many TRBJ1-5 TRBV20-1 CSAAGLNQPQHF TGCAGTGCTGCAGGGCTCAATCAGCCCCAGCATTTT
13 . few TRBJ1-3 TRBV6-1 CASSENSGNTIYF TGTGCCAGCAGTGAAAATTCTGGAAACACCATATATTTT
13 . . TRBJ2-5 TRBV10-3 CASSFLGGETQYF TGTGCCAGCAGTTTCCTTGGAGGAGAGACCCAGTACTTC
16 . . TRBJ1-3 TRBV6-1 CASSEVQHPAGNTIYF TGTGCCAGCAGTGAAGTACAGCACCCTGCGGGAAACACCATATATTTT
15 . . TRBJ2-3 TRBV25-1 CASSLRAGNTDTQYF TGTGCCAGCAGCCTTCGTGCCGGGAATACAGATACGCAGTATTTT
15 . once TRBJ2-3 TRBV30 CAWKRFWNNTDTQYF TGTGCCTGGAAACGGTTTTGGAACAACACAGATACGCAGTATTTT
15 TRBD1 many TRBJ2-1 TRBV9 CASSVVGRGTGEQFF TGTGCCAGCAGCGTAGTAGGCAGGGGGACGGGCGAGCAGTTCTTC
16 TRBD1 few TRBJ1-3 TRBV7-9 CASSLGDRGAGNTIYF TGTGCCAGCAGCTTAGGAGACAGGGGAGCAGGAAACACCATATATTTT
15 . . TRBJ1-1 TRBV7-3 CASNETGTLNTGAFF TGTGCCAGCAACGAAACAGGGACCTTGAACACTGGAGCTTTCTTT
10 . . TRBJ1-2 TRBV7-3 CASSGGGYTF TGTGCCAGCAGCGGTGGCGGCTACACCTTC
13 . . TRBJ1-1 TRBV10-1 CASQQGSNTEAFF TGCGCCAGCCAACAGGGTAGCAACACTGAAGCTTTCTTT
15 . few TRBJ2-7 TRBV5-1 CASSLNRRLSYEQYF TGCGCCAGCAGCCTGAACAGGCGTCTATCATACGAGCAGTACTTC